These T cell receptor beta chains were read from a single sample in a study of blood T cell repertoires in COVID-19. Generated by immunoSEQ multiplex PCR, the TCRdb table keeps only in-frame clones and is missing some. In the table there are about 77,000 clones, roughly 78% of which are singletons. The specimen sequenced was peripheral blood. The receptors shown here come from a woman in her seventies with acute or convalescent COVID-19. Each CDR3 is given with its conserved first and last residue. The order of the fields is D gene, V gene, clone size, J gene, CDR3 protein, CDR3 DNA. D genes are given only for firm matches. Not every row has a clone size; where given, it reads once, few, many or a size class.

TRBD2	TRBV9	-	TRBJ2-2	CASSVASGVGTGELFF	TGTGCCAGCAGCGTAGCTAGCGGGGTTGGTACCGGGGAGCTGTTTTTT
-	TRBV29-1	-	TRBJ1-3	CSVEDLTGSSGNTIYF	TGCAGCGTTGAAGATCTAACAGGAAGCTCTGGAAACACCATATATTTT
-	TRBV7-8	-	TRBJ1-2	CASSVRSNYGYTF	TGTGCCAGCAGCGTCCGGAGTAACTATGGCTACACCTTC
TRBD1	TRBV7-2	-	TRBJ1-5	CASSLGTVNSNQPQHF	TGTGCCAGCAGCCTTGGGACAGTCAATAGCAATCAGCCCCAGCATTTT
TRBD2	TRBV2	few	TRBJ2-1	CASLPGTSRYRSYNEQFF	TGTGCCAGCCTCCCCGGGACTAGCCGGTATCGCTCCTACAATGAGCAGTTCTTC
TRBD2	TRBV7-8	-	TRBJ2-5	CASSPIIAGVGETQYF	TGTGCCAGCAGCCCGATTATAGCGGGGGTCGGGGAGACCCAGTACTTC
-	TRBV11-3	-	TRBJ2-2	CASSLDRGRTPGTGELFF	TGTGCCAGCAGCTTAGATCGAGGCAGGACACCTGGGACCGGGGAGCTGTTTTTT
TRBD1	TRBV7-3	-	TRBJ2-1	CASSKNRGPGNEQFF	TGTGCCAGCAGCAAAAACAGGGGACCGGGCAATGAGCAGTTCTTC
TRBD1	TRBV11-2	-	TRBJ1-6	CASSQRTGYNSPLHF	TGTGCCAGCAGCCAGCGGACAGGGTATAATTCACCCCTCCACTTT
-	TRBV9	-	TRBJ2-2	CASSVAGVDTGELFF	TGTGCCAGCAGCGTAGCCGGGGTAGACACCGGGGAGCTGTTTTTT
-	TRBV5-4	-	TRBJ2-1	CASSLSGVPSYNEQFF	TGTGCCAGCAGCTTGTCGGGGGTACCATCCTACAATGAGCAGTTCTTC
-	TRBV5-1	-	TRBJ2-3	CASSLGGADGTDTQYF	TGCGCCAGCAGCTTAGGAGGGGCCGACGGCACAGATACGCAGTATTTT
-	TRBV4-3	-	TRBJ1-2	CASSQGAGPYGYTF	TGCGCCAGCAGCCAAGGCGCTGGTCCCTATGGCTACACCTTC
-	TRBV19	-	TRBJ2-5	CASSVGGLVGETQYF	TGTGCCAGTAGTGTGGGGGGTTTGGTTGGAGAGACCCAGTACTTC